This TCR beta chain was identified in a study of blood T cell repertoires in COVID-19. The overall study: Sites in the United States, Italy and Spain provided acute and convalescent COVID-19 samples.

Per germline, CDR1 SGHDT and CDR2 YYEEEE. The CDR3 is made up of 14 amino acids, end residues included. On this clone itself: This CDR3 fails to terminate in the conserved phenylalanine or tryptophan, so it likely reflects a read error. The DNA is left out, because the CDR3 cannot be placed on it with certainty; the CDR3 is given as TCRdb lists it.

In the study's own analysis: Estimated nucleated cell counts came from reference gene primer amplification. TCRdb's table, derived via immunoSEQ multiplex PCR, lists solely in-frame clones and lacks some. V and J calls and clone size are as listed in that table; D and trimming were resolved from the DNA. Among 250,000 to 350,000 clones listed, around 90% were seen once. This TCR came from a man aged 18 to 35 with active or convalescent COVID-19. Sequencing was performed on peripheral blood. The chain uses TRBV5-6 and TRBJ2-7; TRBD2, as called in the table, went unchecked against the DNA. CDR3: CASSLGLAGGQIDP.